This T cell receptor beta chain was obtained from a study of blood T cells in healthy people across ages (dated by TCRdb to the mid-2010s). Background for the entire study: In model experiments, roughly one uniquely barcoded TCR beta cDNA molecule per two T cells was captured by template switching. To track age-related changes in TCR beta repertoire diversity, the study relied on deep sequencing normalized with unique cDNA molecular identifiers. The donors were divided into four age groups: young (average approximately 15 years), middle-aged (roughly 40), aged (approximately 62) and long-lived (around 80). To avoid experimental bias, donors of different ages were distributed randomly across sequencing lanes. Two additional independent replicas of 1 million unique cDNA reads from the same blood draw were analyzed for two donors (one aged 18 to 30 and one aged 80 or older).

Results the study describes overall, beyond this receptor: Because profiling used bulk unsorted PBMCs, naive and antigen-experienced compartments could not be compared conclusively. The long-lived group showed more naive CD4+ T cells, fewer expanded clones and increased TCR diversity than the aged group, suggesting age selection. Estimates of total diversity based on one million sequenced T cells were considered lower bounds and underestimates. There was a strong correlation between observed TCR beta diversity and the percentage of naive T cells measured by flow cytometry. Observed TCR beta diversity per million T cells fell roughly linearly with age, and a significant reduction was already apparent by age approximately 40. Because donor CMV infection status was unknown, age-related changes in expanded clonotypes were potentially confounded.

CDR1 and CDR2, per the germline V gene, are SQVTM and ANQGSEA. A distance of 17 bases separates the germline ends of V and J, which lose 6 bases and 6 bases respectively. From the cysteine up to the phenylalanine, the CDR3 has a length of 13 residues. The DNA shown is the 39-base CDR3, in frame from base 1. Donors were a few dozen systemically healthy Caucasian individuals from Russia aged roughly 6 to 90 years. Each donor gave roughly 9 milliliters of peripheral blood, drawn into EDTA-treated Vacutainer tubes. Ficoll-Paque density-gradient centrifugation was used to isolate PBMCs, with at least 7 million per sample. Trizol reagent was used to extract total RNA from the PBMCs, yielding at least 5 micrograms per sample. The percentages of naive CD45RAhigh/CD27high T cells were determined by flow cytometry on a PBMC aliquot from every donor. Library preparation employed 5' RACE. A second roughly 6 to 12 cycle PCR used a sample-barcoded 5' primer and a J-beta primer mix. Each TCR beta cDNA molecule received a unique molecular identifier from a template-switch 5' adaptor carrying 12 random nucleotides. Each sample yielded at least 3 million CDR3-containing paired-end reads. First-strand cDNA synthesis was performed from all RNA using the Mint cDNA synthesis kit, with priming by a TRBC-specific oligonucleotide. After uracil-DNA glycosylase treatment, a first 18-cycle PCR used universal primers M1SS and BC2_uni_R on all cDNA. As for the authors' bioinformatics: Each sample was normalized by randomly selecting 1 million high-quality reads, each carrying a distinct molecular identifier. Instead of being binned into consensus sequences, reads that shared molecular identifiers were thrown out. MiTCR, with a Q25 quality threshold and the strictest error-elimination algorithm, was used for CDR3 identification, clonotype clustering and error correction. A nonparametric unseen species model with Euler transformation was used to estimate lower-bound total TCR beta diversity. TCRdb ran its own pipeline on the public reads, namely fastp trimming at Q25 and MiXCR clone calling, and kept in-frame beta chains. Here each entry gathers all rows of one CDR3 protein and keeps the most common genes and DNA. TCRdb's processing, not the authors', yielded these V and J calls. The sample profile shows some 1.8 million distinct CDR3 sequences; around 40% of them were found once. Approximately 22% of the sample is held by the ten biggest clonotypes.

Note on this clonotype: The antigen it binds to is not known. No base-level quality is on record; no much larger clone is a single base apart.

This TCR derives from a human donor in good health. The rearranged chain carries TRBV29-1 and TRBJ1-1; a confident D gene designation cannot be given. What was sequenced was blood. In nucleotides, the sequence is TGCAGCGTCCTTGATGACGGGCGCCCTGAAGCTTTCTTT. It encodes CSVLDDGRPEAFF. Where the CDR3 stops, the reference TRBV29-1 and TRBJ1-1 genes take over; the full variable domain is SAVISQKPSRDICQRGTSLTIQCQVDSQVTMMFWYRQQPGQSLTLIATANQGSEATYESGFVIDKFPISRPNLTFSTLTVSNMSPEDSSIYLCSVLDDGRPEAFFGQGTRLTVV.